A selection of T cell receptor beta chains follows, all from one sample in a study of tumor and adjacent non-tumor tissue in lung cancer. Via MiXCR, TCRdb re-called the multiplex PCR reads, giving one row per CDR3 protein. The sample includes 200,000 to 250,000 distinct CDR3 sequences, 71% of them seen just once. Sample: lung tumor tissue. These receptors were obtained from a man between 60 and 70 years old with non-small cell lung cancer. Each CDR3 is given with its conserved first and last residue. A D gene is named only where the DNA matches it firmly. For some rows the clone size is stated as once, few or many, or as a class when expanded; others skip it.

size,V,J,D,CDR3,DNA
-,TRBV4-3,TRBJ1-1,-,CAGSQGVPGSSDTEAFF,TGCGCCGGCAGCCAAGGCGTTCCGGGCAGTTCGGACACTGAAGCTTTCTTT
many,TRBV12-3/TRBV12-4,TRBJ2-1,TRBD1,CASGSRQGSEQFF,TGTGCCAGCGGGTCAAGACAGGGGAGCGAGCAGTTCTTC
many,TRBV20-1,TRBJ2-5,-,CSARQSETQYF,TGCAGTGCTAGACAAAGTGAGACCCAGTACTTC
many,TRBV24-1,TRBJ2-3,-,CATSAAGWPTDTQYF,TGTGCCACCAGTGCGGCAGGGTGGCCTACAGATACGCAGTATTTT
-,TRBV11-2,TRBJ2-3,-,CASSSDARGDTHYF,TGTGCCAGCAGCTCCGACGCAAGGGGAGATACGCATTATTTT
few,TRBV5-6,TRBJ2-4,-,CASSTRTGWWAIQYF,TGTGCCAGCAGCACAAGGACGGGGTGGTGGGCCATTCAGTACTTC
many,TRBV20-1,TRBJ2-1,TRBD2,CSARVASGSDEQFF,TGCAGTGCTAGAGTGGCTAGCGGGAGCGATGAGCAGTTCTTC
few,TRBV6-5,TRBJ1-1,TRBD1,CASSRIRTGGNTEAFF,TGTGCCAGCAGTCGAATACGGACAGGGGGGAACACTGAAGCTTTCTTT
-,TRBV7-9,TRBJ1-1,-,CASSLTGPRIIEAFF,TGTGCCAGCAGCTTAACAGGGCCCAGAATTATTGAAGCTTTCTTT
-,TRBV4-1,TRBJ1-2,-,CASSQEGGGQTNYGYTF,TGCGCCAGCAGCCAAGAAGGCGGGGGCCAGACTAACTATGGCTACACCTTC
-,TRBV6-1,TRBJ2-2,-,CVSSRLGVDTGELFF,TGTGTCAGCAGTAGACTAGGCGTTGATACCGGGGAGCTGTTTTTT
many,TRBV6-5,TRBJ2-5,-,CASSPLLVKTQYF,TGTGCCAGCAGCCCCCTGCTTGTGAAGACCCAGTACTTC
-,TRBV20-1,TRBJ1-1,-,CSASPEVWTLF,TGCAGTGCTAGCCCCGAGGTATGGACTCTCTTT
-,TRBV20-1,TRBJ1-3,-,CSPTSGLARPGNTIYF,TGCAGTCCGACATCGGGCCTAGCAAGGCCTGGAAACACCATATATTTT
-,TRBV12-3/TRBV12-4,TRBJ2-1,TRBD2,CGSSLALAGVNEEFF,TGTGGCAGCAGTTTAGCCCTAGCGGGAGTCAATGAGGAGTTCTTC
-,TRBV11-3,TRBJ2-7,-,CASSLIALSYVQYF,TGTGCCAGCAGCCTGATAGCTCTATCCTACGTGCAGTACTTC
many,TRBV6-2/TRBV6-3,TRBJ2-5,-,CASSWRGGETQYF,TGTGCCAGCAGTTGGCGTGGGGGAGAGACCCAGTACTTC
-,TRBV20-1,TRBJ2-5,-,CGASTGQETRYF,TGCGGTGCTAGTACAGGCCAAGAGACCCGGTACTTC
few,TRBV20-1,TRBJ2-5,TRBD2,CSAPLAGALQETQYF,TGCAGTGCACCGCTAGCGGGGGCACTCCAAGAGACCCAGTACTTC
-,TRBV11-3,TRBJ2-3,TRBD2,CASSLVGTSVAKAQYF,TGTGCCAGCAGCTTAGTAGGGACTAGCGTGGCCAAAGCGCAGTATTTT
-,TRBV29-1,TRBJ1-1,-,CSISRQNTDAFF,TGCAGCATATCCAGACAGAACACTGATGCTTTCTTT
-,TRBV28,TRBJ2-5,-,CASSGSQETQYF,TGTGCCAGCAGTGGGTCCCAAGAGACCCAGTACTTC
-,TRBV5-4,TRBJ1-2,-,CASRRPGNYGYTF,TGTGCCAGCAGAAGACCCGGGAACTATGGCTACACCTTC
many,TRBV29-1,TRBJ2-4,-,CSVEGDRWNIQYF,TGCAGCGTTGAGGGAGATCGGTGGAACATTCAGTACTTC
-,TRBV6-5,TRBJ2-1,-,CASRSVTNERLF,TGTGCCAGCAGGTCAGTCACCAATGAGCGGTTATTC
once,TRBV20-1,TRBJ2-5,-,CRASSQSPDRGQWETQYF,TGCAGAGCTAGTAGTCAATCCCCTGATCGGGGGCAATGGGAGACCCAGTACTTC
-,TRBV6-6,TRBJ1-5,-,CASSYSRASARPQHF,TGTGCCAGCAGTTACTCTAGGGCCAGTGCGCGGCCCCAGCATTTT
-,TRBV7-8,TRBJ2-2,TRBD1,CASSFEGQGAGELFF,TGTGCCAGCAGCTTTGAAGGACAGGGAGCCGGGGAGCTGTTTTTT
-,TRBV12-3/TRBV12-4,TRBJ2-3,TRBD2,CANSPPPGLAGGYYRSDTQYF,TGTGCCAACAGTCCCCCACCGGGACTGGCGGGAGGGTATTACAGGTCAGATACGCAGTATTTT
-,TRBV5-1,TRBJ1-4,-,CASSLVQPNEKLFF,TGCGCCAGCAGCTTGGTACAGCCTAATGAGAAACTGTTTTTT
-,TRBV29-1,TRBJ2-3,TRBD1,CSVEHRGQGGDTQYF,TGCAGCGTTGAACACCGGGGACAGGGAGGGGATACGCAATATTTT
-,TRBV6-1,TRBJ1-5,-,CGRALIGGGNQPQHF,TGTGGCAGAGCCTTGATAGGGGGTGGCAATCAGCCCCAGCATTTT
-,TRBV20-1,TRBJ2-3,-,CSARGDGSTDTQCF,TGTAGTGCTAGAGGTGATGGCAGCACAGATACGCAGTGTTTT
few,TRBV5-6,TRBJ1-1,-,CASSLRVGNTEAFF,TGTGCCAGCAGCTTGCGGGTGGGAAACACTGAAGCTTTCTTT
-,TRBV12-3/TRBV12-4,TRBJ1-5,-,CASSLTGKESNQPQHF,TGTGCCAGCAGTTTAACCGGCAAGGAATCCAATCAGCCCCAGCATTTT
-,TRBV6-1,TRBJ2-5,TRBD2,CTSSEVRGSLRQETQYF,TGTACCAGCAGTGAAGTGCGGGGGAGCCTGCGGCAAGAGACCCAGTACTTC